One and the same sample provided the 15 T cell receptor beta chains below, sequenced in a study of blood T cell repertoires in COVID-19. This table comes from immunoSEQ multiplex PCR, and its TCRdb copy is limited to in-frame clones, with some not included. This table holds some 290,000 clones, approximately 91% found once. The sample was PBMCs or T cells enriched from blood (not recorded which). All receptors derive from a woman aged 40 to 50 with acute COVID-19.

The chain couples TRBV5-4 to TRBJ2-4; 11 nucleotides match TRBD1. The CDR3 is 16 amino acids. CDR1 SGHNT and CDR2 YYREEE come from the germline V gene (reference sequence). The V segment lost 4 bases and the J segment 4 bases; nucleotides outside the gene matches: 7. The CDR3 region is CASSEGQGVIKNIQYF. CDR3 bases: TGTGCCAGCAGCGAGGGACAGGGGGTAATAAAAAACATTCAGTACTTC.

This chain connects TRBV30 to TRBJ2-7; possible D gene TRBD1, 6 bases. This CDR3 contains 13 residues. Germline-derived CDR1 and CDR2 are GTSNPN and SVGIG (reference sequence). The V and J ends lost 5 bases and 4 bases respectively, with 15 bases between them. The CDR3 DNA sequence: TGTGCCTGGGGGGCCGGGACAAATTACGAGCAGTACTTC. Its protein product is CAWGAGTNYEQYF.

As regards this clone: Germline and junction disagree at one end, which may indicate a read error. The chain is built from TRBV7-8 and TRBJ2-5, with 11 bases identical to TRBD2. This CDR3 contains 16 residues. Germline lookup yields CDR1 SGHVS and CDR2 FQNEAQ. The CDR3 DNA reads TGTGCCAGCAGATTAGCGGGAGGGAGAGTCGGGGAGACCCAGTACTTC. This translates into CASRLAGGRVGETQYF.

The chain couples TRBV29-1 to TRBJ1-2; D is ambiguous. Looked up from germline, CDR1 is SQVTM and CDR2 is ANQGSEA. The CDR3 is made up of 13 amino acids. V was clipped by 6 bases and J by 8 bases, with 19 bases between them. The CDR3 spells CSVNRALVGGYTF. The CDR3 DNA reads TGCAGCGTAAACAGAGCCTTAGTAGGAGGCTACACCTTC.

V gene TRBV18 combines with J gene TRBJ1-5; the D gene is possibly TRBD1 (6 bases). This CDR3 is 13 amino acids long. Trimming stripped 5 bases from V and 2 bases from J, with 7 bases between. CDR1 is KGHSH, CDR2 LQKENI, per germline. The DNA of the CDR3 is TGTGCCAGCTCATCAGGGGGCAATCAGCCCCAGCATTTT. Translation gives CASSSGGNQPQHF.

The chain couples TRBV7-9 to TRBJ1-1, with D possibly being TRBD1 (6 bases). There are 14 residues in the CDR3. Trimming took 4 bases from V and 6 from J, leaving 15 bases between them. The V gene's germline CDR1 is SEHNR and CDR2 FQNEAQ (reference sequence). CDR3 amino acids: CASSSGAGGAEAFF. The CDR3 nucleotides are TGTGCCAGCAGCTCCGGAGCGGGGGGCGCTGAAGCTTTCTTT. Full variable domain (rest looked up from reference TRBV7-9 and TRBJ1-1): DTGVSQNPRHKITKRGQNVTFRCDPISEHNRLYWYRQTLGQGPEFLTYFQNEAQLEKSRLLSDRFSAERPKGSFSTLEIQRTEQGDSAMYLCASSSGAGGAEAFFGQGTRLTVV.

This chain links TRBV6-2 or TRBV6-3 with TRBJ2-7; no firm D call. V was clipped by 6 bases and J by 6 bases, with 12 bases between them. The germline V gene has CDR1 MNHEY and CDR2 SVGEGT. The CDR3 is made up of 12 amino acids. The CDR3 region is CASSRPYGEQYF. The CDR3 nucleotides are TGTGCCAGCAGCCGTCCCTACGGCGAGCAGTACTTC.

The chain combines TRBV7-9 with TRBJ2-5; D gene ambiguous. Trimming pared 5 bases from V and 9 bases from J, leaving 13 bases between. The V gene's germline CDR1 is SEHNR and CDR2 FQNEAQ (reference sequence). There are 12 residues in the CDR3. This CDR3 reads CASSLLVGSQYF. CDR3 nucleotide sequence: TGTGCCAGCAGCCTGCTGGTTGGCTCCCAGTACTTC.

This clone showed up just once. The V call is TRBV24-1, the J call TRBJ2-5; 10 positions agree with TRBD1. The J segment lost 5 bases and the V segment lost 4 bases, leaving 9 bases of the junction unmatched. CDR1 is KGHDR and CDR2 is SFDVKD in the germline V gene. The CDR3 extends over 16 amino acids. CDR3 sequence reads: CATSEAGQGRRETQYF. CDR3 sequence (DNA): TGTGCCACCAGTGAAGCGGGACAGGGGCGGAGGGAGACCCAGTACTTC.

Written as DNA, the CDR3 is TGTGCCAGTTGGACAGAAGACTACGAGCAGTACTTC. Its protein is CASWTEDYEQYF. The V call is TRBV28, the J call TRBJ2-7; D might be TRBD1 (6 bases). Germline loops: CDR1 MDHEN, CDR2 SYDVKM. The CDR3 runs to 12 residues. V was trimmed by 9 bases and J by 3 bases, leaving 12 bases between them. Variable domain in full (rest from reference TRBV28 and TRBJ2-7): DVKVTQSSRYLVKRTGEKVFLECVQDMDHENMFWYRQDPGLGLRLIYFSYDVKMKEKGDIPEGYSVSREKKERFSLILESASTNQTSMYLCASWTEDYEQYFGPGTRLTVT.

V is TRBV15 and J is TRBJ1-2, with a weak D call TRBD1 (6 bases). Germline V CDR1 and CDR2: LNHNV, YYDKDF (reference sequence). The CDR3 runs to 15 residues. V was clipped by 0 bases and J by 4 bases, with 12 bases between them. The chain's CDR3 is CATSRDPGQPYGYTF. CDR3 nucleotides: TGTGCCACCAGCAGAGATCCAGGACAGCCCTATGGCTACACCTTC.

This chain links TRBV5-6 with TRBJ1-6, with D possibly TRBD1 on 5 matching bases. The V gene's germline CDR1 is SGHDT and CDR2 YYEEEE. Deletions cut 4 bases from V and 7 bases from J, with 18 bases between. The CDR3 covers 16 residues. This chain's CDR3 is CASSLGSGTRNSPLHF. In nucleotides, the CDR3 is TGTGCCAGCAGCCTAGGTTCCGGGACTCGGAATTCACCCCTCCACTTT.

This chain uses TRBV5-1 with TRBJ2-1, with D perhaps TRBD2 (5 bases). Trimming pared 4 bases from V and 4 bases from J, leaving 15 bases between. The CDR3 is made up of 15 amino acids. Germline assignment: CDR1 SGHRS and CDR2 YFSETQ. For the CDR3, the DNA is TGCGCCAGCAGCCTCACCCCACTAGGTTACAATGAGCAGTTCTTC. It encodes CASSLTPLGYNEQFF.

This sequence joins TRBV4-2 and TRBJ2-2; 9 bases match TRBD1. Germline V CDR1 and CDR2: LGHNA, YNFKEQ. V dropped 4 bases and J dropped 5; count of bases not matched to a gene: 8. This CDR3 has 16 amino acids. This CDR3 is CASSPQTGGVTGELFF. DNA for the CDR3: TGTGCCAGCAGCCCACAGACAGGGGGGGTAACCGGGGAGCTGTTTTTT.

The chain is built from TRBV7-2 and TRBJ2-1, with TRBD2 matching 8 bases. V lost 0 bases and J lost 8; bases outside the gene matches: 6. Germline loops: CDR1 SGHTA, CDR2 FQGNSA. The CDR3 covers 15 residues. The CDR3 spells CASSLAGGAVDEQFF. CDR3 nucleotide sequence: TGTGCCAGCAGCTTAGCCGGGGGGGCGGTGGATGAGCAGTTCTTC.